A selection of T cell receptor beta chains follows, all from one sample in a study of T-cell reconstitution after alpha-beta-depleted transplantation in children. TCRdb fed the PCR reads into MiXCR, producing one record per CDR3 protein. The table includes 200,000 to 250,000 distinct CDR3 sequences, roughly 9% detected once. Material: PBMCs from the stem cell graft donor, obtained from the stem cell graft. Receptors were obtained from a human donor who donated a stem cell graft to a child with acute lymphoblastic leukemia. Both conserved end residues are part of each CDR3. Fields, in order: clone size, D gene, CDR3 length, J gene, V gene, CDR3 protein, CDR3 DNA. The D gene is left open where the match is weak. Only part of the rows carry a size: once, few, many, or a class if the clone is expanded.

. | . | 14 | TRBJ2-5 | TRBV2 | CASSAGQEGETQYF | TGTGCCAGCAGTGCTGGGCAAGAGGGGGAGACCCAGTACTTC
many | . | 17 | TRBJ2-2 | TRBV9 | CASSVEVGVSVGGELFF | TGTGCCAGCAGCGTAGAGGTGGGGGTCTCGGTTGGCGGGGAGCTGTTTTTT
many | . | 13 | TRBJ1-2 | TRBV6-6 | CASSLEGSYGYTF | TGTGCCAGCAGTTTGGAGGGAAGCTATGGCTACACCTTC
many | TRBD1 | 14 | TRBJ1-1 | TRBV5-1 | CASSLDRGSGQAFF | TGCGCCAGCAGCTTGGACAGGGGTTCAGGTCAAGCTTTCTTT
. | TRBD2 | 17 | TRBJ2-3 | TRBV19 | CASSIPPGGGGTDTQYF | TGTGCCAGTAGTATTCCCCCGGGCGGGGGGGGCACTGATACGCAGTATTTT
few | . | 19 | TRBJ2-3 | TRBV20-1 | CRARAPAQGNRPNTDTQYF | TGCAGGGCTAGGGCCCCGGCCCAAGGGAACCGACCAAACACAGATACGCAGTATTTT
many | . | 13 | TRBJ1-2 | TRBV12-3/TRBV12-4 | CASSRQTNYGYTF | TGTGCCAGCAGCCGGCAGACTAACTATGGCTACACCTTC
. | TRBD1 | 20 | TRBJ1-1 | TRBV6-2/TRBV6-3 | CASSSAGTGGGRNMNTEAFF | TGTGCCAGCAGTTCCGCTGGGACAGGGGGAGGGCGGAACATGAACACTGAAGCTTTCTTT
few | . | 12 | TRBJ1-5 | TRBV24-1 | CATSDGPQPQHF | TGTGCCACCAGTGATGGTCCTCAGCCCCAGCATTTT
few | TRBD1 | 14 | TRBJ2-7 | TRBV5-1 | CASSADGTGPKRYF | TGCGCCAGCAGCGCAGACGGGACAGGGCCCAAGAGATACTTC
few | . | 12 | TRBJ2-7 | TRBV30 | CAWSVGVYEQYF | TGTGCCTGGAGTGTAGGGGTCTACGAGCAGTACTTC
many | TRBD1 | 16 | TRBJ1-5 | TRBV15 | CATSSDRTGSNQPQHF | TGTGCCACCAGCAGTGACCGGACAGGAAGCAATCAGCCCCAGCATTTT
few | . | 16 | TRBJ1-2 | TRBV20-1 | CSARDRLTGPGYGYTF | TGCAGTGCTAGAGATCGCTTAACAGGCCCGGGGTATGGCTACACCTTC